Below, one T cell receptor beta chain is given with its context. Its antigen remains unidentified. Some clones are missing from TCRdb's copy, which holds only in-frame ones; the method was immunoSEQ multiplex PCR. The sample lists about 83,000 clones, about 86% occurring once. These data belong to a study of OX40 agonist ivuxolimab in advanced cancers. Study details: Dose-escalation patients were diagnosed with hepatocellular carcinoma, melanoma, renal cell cancer or head and neck cancer. Prior checkpoint blockade (anti-PD-1, anti-PD-L1 or anti-CTLA-4) was permitted; roughly 40% had it. Findings of the study overall: Low levels of normalized T-cell clonal expansion also appeared in some nonresponders.

Germline values: CDR1 ENHRY, CDR2 SYGVKD. V lost 8 bases to trimming and J lost 4 bases, with 9 bases between them. The CDR3 covers 12 residues. This receptor was obtained from an adult with an advanced solid tumor such as melanoma, head and neck, liver or kidney cancer. The sequences come from CD4+ or CD8+ T cells sorted from blood, collected in a trial of the OX40 agonist ivuxolimab. This chain connects TRBV10-3 to TRBJ1-3; D is possibly TRBD1 (6 bases). The CDR3 nucleotides are TGTGCCATCTCAGGGGAAGGAAACACCATATATTTT. Translating it yields CAISGEGNTIYF.